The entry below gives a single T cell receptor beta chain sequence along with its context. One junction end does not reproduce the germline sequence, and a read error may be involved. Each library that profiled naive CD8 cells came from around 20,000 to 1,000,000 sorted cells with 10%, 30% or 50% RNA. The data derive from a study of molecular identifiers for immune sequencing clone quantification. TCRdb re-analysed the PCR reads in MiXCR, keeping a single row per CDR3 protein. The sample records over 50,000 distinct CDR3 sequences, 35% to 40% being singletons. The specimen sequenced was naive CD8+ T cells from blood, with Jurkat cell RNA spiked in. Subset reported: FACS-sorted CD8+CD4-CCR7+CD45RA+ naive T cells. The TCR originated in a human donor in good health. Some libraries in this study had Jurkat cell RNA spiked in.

In nucleotides, the CDR3 is TGTGCCTGCAGTGTTGATCTGTATGAGCAGTTCTTC. It encodes CACSVDLYEQFF. The V call is TRBV28, the J call TRBJ2-1; D unresolved. This CDR3 spans 12 amino acids. Germline loops: CDR1 MDHEN, CDR2 SYDVKM. Full variable domain (remainder filled in from reference TRBV28 and TRBJ2-1): DVKVTQSSRYLVKRTGEKVFLECVQDMDHENMFWYRQDPGLGLRLIYFSYDVKMKEKGDIPEGYSVSREKKERFSLILESASTNQTSMYLCACSVDLYEQFFGPGTRLTVL.